This T cell receptor beta chain stems from a study of shared clonotypes between healthy human individuals. Looked up from germline, CDR1 is MDHEN and CDR2 is SYDVKM. Deletions cut 5 bases from V and 3 bases from J, with 17 bases between. This CDR3 has 15 residues. Sequencing was performed on unsorted PBMC DNA using ten immunoSEQ deep assay plates. TCRdb keeps only in-frame clones here, not all; method: immunoSEQ multiplex PCR. The sample lists fewer than 600,000 clones; approximately 71% were seen once. The chain recombines TRBV28 with TRBJ2-7; D is unresolved. This receptor was identified in a woman aged 40 to 55 in good health. Some clones in this sample may be carry-over from other donors' samples. Sequences were obtained from PBMCs. The CDR3 loop is CASSGRQPPFYEQYF. The CDR3 DNA sequence: TGTGCCAGCAGTGGTCGTCAGCCTCCCTTCTACGAGCAGTACTTC. Complete variable domain (other parts from reference TRBV28 and TRBJ2-7): DVKVTQSSRYLVKRTGEKVFLECVQDMDHENMFWYRQDPGLGLRLIYFSYDVKMKEKGDIPEGYSVSREKKERFSLILESASTNQTSMYLCASSGRQPPFYEQYFGPGTRLTVT.